The present entry profiles one T cell receptor (beta chain) with its context. This sample stems from a study of blood T cell repertoires in COVID-19. Study at large: Italy, Spain and the United States were the sources of the convalescent and acute COVID-19 samples.

The CDR3 has 14 residues. The J segment lost 7 bases and the V segment lost 7 bases, leaving 9 bases of the junction unmatched. Germline lookup yields CDR1 MNHEY and CDR2 SMNVEV (reference sequence). In the study's own analysis: Researchers report that nucleated cell counts were estimated from reference gene primer amplification. TCRdb's copy holds only in-frame clones and misses some; the assay was immunoSEQ multiplex PCR. Clone size and the V and J calls come from that table; the DNA yielded D and trimming. The data contain roughly 350,000 clones, roughly 85% of them seen just once; the ten biggest clones take up roughly 3.6%.

V and J are TRBV27 and TRBJ1-1; TRBD1 matches 10 bases. Material: peripheral blood. The clonotype comes from a woman under 30 with acute or convalescent COVID-19. The CDR3 loop is CASKYRQGAGEAFF. The CDR3 region has the DNA TGTGCCAGCAAGTATCGACAGGGGGCTGGTGAAGCTTTCTTT.